This TCR beta chain was sequenced in a study of molecular identifiers for immune sequencing clone quantification (dated by TCRdb to the late 2010s). Regarding the research as a whole: For a replicate experiment, the RNA from either approximately 20,000 or 100,000 naive CD8 T cells was divided into five aliquots, and four of those aliquots went on to sequencing. This methods study benchmarked molecular-identifier clustering-based TCR repertoire sequencing (MIDCIRS) and TCR RNA copy counting, using CD8 T cells to do so. Paper-wide results and their limitations: Spiked-in Jurkat TCR RNA equal to a single cell's worth was reported to be detectable even within one million naive CD8 T cells. The naive libraries included spiked-in Jurkat TCR RNA (around 10 copies' worth), and this RNA is not part of the donor repertoire. Clones above 20 RNA copies held over 99% of molecules in CMV-specific effector cells but under 1% in naive cells. Modeling gave around 2.7 recovered TCR RNA copies per cell versus 8 to 10 by digital PCR, implying 25% to 30% capture efficiency. When barcode sub-clustering was omitted, TCR diversity was inflated by chimeric consensus sequences, with chimeras reaching as high as 47%. Highly expanded clone sizes could be underestimated if identical TCR molecules share a barcode.

Libraries of naive CD8 T cells were built from approximately 20,000 to 1,000,000 sorted cells, with 10%, 30% or 50% of the purified RNA used. On a BD FACSAria II, naive CD8 T cells were FACS-sorted as CD8+CD4-CCR7+CD45RA+ and collected into RLT Plus buffer. Detection sensitivity was tested by spiking Jurkat RNA equal to approximately 9 TCR copies' worth into samples containing roughly 19,000-1,100,000 naive CD8 T cells. Enrichment of CD8 T cells was performed with RosetteSep CD8+ T Cell Enrichment Cocktail and Ficoll-Paque, after which ACK red cell lysis was carried out. V sheds 5 bases and J sheds 8 bases, leaving 13 bases between their ends. Sequences SEHNR (CDR1) and FQNEAQ (CDR2) are obtained from the germline V gene (reference sequence). The CDR3 sequence holds 13 residues, the cysteine and phenylalanine included. Only the CDR3 part of the read is kept: 39 bases, read in frame from the first base.

The library was obtained by PCR. The sample was run on a NextSeq 500. Bulk TCR libraries were generated as previously described, with the TCR primers listed in Table S5 used. Total RNA was purified with the Qiagen AllPrep DNA/RNA kit. Before analysis, reads from multiple sequencing runs of one library were combined. On the authors' methods: Reads were retained only if their TCR constant sequence matched exactly, and those retained reads were trimmed to 150 nt and grouped according to their 12-nt molecular barcodes. Reads in each barcode group were sub-clustered using a 15% Levenshtein threshold, and a quality-weighted consensus sequence was built for each RNA molecule. Non-functional sequences were filtered out, along with any lower-count sequence sitting one edit away from another sequence. Based on a fit of two negative binomial distributions, barcode sub-clusters having less than 20% of the maximum read count were discarded. In-frame beta chains were kept once TCRdb had trimmed the public reads at Q25 with fastp and called clones with MiXCR. Rows are unified per CDR3 protein, each entry keeping the most common DNA and genes. None of the V and J calls come from the authors' own analysis; TCRdb made them. In all, the sample holds about half a million distinct CDR3 sequences, and about a quarter of those were seen once. The ten largest make up around 0.76% of the sample.

Remarks on this clonotype: Its antigen remains undetermined. No base quality values were provided; no much bigger clone lies one nucleotide off.

The TCR comes from a human donor in good health. Some libraries in this study had Jurkat cell RNA spiked in. The sequence is built from TRBV7-9 and TRBJ2-1; a tentative D match to TRBD1 spans 6 bases. Sequencing was performed on naive CD8+ T cells from blood, with Jurkat cell RNA spiked in. Interpreted using the paper, the cell subset or site label stands for: FACS-sorted CD8+CD4-CCR7+CD45RA+ naive T cells. The CDR3 protein: CASSTLQGDEQFF. The DNA reads as follows: TGTGCCAGCAGCACCCTACAGGGAGATGAGCAGTTCTTC.